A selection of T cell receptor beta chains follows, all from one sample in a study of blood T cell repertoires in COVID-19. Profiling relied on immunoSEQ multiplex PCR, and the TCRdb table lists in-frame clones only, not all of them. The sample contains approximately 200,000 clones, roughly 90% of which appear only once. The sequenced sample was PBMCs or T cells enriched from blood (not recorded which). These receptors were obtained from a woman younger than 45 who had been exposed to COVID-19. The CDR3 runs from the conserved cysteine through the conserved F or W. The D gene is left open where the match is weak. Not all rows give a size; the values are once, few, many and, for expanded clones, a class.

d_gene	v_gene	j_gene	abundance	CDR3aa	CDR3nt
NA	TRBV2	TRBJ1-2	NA	CASSEITTGWDYGYTF	TGTGCCAGCAGTGAAATAACTACAGGGTGGGACTATGGCTACACCTTC
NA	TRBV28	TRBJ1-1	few	CASTLGPRGLTEAFF	TGTGCCAGCACCTTGGGACCCCGGGGGTTAACTGAAGCTTTCTTT
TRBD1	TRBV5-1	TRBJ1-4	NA	CASSGGTGEKLFF	TGCGCCAGCAGCGGGGGGACAGGCGAAAAACTGTTTTTT
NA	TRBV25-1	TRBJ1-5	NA	CASSPGASRGPQHF	TGTGCCAGCAGTCCAGGGGCCTCAAGGGGGCCCCAGCATTTT
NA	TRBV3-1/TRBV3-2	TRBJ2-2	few	CASSPDSANTGELFF	TGTGCCAGCAGCCCCGACAGCGCGAACACCGGGGAGCTGTTTTTT
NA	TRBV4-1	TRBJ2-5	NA	CASSQDEGRRETQYF	TGCGCCAGCAGCCAAGATGAGGGTAGGAGAGAGACCCAGTACTTC
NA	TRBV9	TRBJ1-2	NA	CASSVSGGGYGYTF	TGTGCCAGCAGCGTATCGGGAGGGGGGTATGGCTACACCTTC
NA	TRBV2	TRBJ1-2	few	CASSVTGDHGYTF	TGTGCCAGCAGCGTGACCGGAGATCATGGCTACACCTTC
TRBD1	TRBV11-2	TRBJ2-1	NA	CASSPRTGYNEQFF	TGTGCCAGCAGCCCACGGACAGGCTACAATGAGCAGTTCTTC
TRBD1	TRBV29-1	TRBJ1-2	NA	CSVVKGARGYTF	TGCAGCGTTGTCAAGGGGGCGCGCGGCTACACCTTC
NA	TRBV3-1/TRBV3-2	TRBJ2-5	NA	CASSQGKGTAQETQYF	TGTGCCAGCAGCCAAGGAAAAGGGACTGCACAAGAGACCCAGTACTTC
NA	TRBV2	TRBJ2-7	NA	CASMTGRNEQYF	TGTGCCAGCATGACAGGTAGAAACGAGCAGTACTTC
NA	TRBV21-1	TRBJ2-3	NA	CASSGDRGDTDTQYF	TGTGCCAGCAGCGGTGACAGGGGCGACACAGATACGCAGTATTTT
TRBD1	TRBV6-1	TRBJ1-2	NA	CASSETKTGTYGYTF	TGTGCCAGCAGTGAAACAAAGACAGGGACCTATGGCTACACCTTC
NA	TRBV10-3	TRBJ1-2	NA	CAISESRDNARSGYTF	TGTGCCATCAGTGAGTCCCGGGACAACGCCCGTTCTGGCTACACCTTC
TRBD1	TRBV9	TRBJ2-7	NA	CASSPPTRDRGIAYEQYF	TGTGCCAGCAGCCCCCCAACCCGGGACAGGGGGATCGCCTACGAGCAGTACTTC
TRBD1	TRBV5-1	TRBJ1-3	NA	CASSETGSGNTIYF	TGCGCCAGCAGCGAGACAGGGTCTGGAAACACCATATATTTT